Reported below is one T cell receptor (beta chain). This specimen belongs to a study of T cells in Graves' hyperthyroidism and ophthalmopathy. Lactation, pregnancy, other autoimmune disease or uncontrolled infection excluded patients. The germline V gene encodes CDR1 SGHRS and CDR2 YFSETQ. Trimming left V 0 bases short and J 0 bases short, with 4 bases between. CDR3 length: 15 residues. Amplification of TCR beta CDR3 regions used RNA as the template. First-round RT-PCR of the TCR CDR3 relied on the HTBI primer set. Each CDR3 protein gets one entry after TCRdb re-called the multiplex PCR reads with MiXCR. The sample includes 500,000 to 650,000 distinct CDR3 sequences, 40% to 50% seen only once; the top ten take about two fifths.

The sequenced sample was peripheral blood or thyroid tissue (not recorded which). This sequence originates from an adult woman with Graves' disease, either hyperthyroidism or ophthalmopathy (not recorded which). This rearrangement joins TRBV5-1 to TRBJ2-6; D unresolved. CDR3 bases: TGCGCCAGCAGCTTGGTAAGCTCTGGGGCCAACGTCCTGACTTTC. Its translation: CASSLVSSGANVLTF.